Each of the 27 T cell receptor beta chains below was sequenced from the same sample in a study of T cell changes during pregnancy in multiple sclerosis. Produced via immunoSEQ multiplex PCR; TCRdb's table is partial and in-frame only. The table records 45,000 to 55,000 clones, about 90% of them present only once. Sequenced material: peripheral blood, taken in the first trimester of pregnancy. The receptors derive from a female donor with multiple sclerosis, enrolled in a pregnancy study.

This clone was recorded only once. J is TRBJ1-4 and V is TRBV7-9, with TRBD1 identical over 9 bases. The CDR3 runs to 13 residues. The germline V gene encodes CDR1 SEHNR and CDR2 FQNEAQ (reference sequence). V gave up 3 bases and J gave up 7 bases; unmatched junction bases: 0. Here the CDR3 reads CASSLGQGEKLFF. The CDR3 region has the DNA TGTGCCAGCAGCTTGGGACAGGGTGAAAAACTGTTTTTT.

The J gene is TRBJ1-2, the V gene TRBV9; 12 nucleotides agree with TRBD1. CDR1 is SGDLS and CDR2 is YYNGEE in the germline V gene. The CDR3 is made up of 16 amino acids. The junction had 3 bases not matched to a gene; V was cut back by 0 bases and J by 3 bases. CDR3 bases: TGTGCCAGCAGCGTAGAGGGGACAGGGGGCGACTATGGCTACACCTTC. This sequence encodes CASSVEGTGGDYGYTF.

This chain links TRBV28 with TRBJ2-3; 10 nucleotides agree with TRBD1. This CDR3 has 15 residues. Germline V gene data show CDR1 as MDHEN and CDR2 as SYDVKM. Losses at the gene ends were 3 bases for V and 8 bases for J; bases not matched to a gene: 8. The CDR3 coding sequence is TGTGCCAGCAGTTTGCGGGACAGGGGAAGTGGTACGCAGTATTTT. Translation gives CASSLRDRGSGTQYF.

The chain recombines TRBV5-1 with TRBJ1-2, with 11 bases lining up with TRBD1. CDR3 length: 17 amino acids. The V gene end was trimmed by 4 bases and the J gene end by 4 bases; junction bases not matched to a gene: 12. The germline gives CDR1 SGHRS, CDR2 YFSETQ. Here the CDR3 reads CASSPDRTGGLLYGYTF. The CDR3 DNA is TGCGCCAGCAGCCCGGATAGGACAGGGGGCCTTCTCTATGGCTACACCTTC.

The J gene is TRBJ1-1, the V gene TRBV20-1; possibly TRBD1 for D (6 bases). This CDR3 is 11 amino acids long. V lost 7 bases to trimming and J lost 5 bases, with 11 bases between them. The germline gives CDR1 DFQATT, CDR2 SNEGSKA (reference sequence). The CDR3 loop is CSVPGVTEAFF. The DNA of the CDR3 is TGCAGTGTCCCAGGGGTTACTGAAGCTTTCTTT.

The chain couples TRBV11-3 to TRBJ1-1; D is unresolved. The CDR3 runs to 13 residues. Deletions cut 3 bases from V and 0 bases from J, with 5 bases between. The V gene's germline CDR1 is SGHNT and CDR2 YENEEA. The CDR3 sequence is CASSFDMNTEAFF. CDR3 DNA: TGTGCCAGCAGCTTCGACATGAACACTGAAGCTTTCTTT.

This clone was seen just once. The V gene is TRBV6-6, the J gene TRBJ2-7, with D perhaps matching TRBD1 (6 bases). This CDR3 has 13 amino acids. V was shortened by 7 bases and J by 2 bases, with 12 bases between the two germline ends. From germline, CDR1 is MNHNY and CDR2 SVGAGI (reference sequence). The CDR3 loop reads CASTKGHTYEQYF. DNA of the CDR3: TGTGCCAGCACTAAGGGACATACCTACGAGCAGTACTTC.

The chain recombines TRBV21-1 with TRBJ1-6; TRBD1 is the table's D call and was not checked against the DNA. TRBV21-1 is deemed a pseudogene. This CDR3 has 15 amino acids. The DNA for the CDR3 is TGTGCCAGCACCCGGACAGTTTCTATTAATTCACCCCTCCACTTT. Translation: CASTRTVSINSPLHF.

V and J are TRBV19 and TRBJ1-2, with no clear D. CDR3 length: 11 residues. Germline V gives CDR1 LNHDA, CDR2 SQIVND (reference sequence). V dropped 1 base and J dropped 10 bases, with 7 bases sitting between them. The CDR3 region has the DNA TGTGCCAGTAGTATAGGGCCAGACTACACCTTC. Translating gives CASSIGPDYTF.

The CDR3 nucleotides read TGTGCCAGCAGTTTTCCGGGACAGGGTTACGAGCAGTACTTC. Translating gives CASSFPGQGYEQYF. The rearrangement links TRBV27 to TRBJ2-7, with TRBD1 matching 9 bases. Germline V gives CDR1 MNHEY, CDR2 SMNVEV (reference sequence). The CDR3 loop spans 14 amino acids. V was clipped by 3 bases and J by 4 bases; unmatched bases: 4.

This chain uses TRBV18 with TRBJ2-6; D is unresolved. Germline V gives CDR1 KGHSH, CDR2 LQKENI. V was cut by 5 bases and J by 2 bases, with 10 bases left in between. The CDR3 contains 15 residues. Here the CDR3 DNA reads TGTGCCAGCTCAGATACAGTCACTGGGGCCAACGTCCTGACTTTC. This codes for CASSDTVTGANVLTF.

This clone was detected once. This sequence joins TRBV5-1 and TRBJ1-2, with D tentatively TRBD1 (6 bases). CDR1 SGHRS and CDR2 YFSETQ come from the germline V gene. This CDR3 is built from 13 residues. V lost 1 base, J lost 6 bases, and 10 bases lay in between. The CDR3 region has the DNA TGCGCCAGCAGCTTGCAGGGGAGCAATGGCTACACCTTC. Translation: CASSLQGSNGYTF.

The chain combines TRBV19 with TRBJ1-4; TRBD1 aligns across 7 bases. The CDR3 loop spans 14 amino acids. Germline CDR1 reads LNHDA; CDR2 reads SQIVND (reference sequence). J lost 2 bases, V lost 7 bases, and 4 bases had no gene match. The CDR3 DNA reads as TGTGCCAGTACCCTGACAGGGACTAATGAAAAACTGTTTTTT. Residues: CASTLTGTNEKLFF.

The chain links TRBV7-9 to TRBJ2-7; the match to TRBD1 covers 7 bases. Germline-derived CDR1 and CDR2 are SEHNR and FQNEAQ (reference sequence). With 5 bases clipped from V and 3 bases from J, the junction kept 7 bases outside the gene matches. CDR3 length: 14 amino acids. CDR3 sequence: CASSPPGQSYEQYF. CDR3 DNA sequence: TGTGCCAGCAGCCCGCCGGGACAGAGCTACGAGCAGTACTTC.

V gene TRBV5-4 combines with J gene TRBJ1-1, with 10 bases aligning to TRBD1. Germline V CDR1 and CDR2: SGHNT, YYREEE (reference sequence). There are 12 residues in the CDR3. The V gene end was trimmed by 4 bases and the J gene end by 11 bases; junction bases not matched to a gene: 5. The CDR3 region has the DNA TGTGCCAGCAGCCTGGACAGGGGGGTGGCTTTCTTT. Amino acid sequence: CASSLDRGVAFF.

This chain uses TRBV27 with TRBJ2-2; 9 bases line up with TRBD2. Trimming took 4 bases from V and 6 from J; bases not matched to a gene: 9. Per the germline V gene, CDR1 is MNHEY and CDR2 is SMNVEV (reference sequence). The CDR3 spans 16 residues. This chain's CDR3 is CASSSVGRGGPGELFF. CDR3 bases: TGTGCCAGCAGTTCGGTGGGGCGGGGGGGCCCCGGGGAGCTGTTTTTT.

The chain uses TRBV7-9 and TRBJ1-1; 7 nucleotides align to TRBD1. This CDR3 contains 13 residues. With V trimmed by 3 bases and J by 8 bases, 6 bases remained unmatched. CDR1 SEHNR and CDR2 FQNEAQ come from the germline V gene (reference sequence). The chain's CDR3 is CASSFKGGLEAFF. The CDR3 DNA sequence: TGTGCCAGCAGCTTTAAAGGGGGCTTAGAAGCTTTCTTT.

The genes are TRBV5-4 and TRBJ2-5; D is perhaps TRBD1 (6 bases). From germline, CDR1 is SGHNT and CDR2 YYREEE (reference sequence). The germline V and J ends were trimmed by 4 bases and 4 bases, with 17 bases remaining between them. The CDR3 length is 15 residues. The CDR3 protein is CASSQVAGVRETQYF. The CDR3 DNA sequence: TGTGCCAGCAGCCAGGTAGCAGGGGTTCGAGAGACCCAGTACTTC.

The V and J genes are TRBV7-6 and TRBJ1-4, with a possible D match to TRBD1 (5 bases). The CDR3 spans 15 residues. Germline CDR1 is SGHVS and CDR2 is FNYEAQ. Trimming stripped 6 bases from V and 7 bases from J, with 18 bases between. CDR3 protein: CASSSGPGGGEKLFF. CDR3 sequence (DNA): TGTGCCAGCAGTTCAGGACCGGGGGGTGGTGAAAAACTGTTTTTT.

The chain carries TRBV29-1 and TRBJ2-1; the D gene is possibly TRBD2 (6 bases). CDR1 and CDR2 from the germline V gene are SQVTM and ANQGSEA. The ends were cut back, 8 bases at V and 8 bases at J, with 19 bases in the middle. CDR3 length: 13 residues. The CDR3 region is CSSLGWREDEQFF. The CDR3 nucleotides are TGCAGCTCCCTGGGGTGGAGGGAAGATGAGCAGTTCTTC.

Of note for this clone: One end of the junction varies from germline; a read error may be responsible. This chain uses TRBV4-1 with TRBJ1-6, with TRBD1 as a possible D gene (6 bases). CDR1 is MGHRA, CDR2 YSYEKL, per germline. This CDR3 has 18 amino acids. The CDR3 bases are TGCGCCAGCAGCGAAATCCGGGCCCAGGGGTTCTATAGTTCACCCCTCCACTTT. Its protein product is CASSEIRAQGFYSSPLHF.

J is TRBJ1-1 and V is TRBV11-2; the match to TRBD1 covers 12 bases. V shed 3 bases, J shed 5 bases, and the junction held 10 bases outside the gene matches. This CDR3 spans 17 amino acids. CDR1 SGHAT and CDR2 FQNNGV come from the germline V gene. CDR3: CASSLGRGTGGETEAFF. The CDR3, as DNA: TGTGCCAGCAGCTTGGGGAGGGGGACAGGGGGCGAGACTGAAGCTTTCTTT.

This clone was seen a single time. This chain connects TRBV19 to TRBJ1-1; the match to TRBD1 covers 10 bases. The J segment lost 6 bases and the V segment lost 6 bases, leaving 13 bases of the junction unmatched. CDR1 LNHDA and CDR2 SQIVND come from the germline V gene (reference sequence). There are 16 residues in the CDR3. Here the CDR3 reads CASSKAPGQGFPEAFF. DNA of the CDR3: TGTGCCAGTAGCAAGGCCCCGGGACAGGGGTTCCCTGAAGCTTTCTTT.

The CDR3 DNA is TGTGCCAGTAAGAAGGGGAACACCTACGAGCAGTACTTC. It encodes CASKKGNTYEQYF. The V and J genes are TRBV19 and TRBJ2-7, with D perhaps TRBD1 (5 bases). Germline CDR1 LNHDA, CDR2 SQIVND (reference sequence). The CDR3 runs 13 residues. V gave up 7 bases and J gave up 2 bases, with 12 bases separating them.

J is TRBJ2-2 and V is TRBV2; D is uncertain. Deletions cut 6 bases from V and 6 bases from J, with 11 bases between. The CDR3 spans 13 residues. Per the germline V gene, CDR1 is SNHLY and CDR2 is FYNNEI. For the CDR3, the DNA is TGTGCCAGCAGGTCGACAACCGCCGGGGAGCTGTTTTTT. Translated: CASRSTTAGELFF.

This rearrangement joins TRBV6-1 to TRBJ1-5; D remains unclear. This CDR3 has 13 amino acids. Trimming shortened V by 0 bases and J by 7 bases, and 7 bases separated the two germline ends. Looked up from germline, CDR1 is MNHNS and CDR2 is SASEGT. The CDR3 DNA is TGTGCCAGCAGTGAAGCGAGGTACCAGCCCCAGCATTTT. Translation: CASSEARYQPQHF.

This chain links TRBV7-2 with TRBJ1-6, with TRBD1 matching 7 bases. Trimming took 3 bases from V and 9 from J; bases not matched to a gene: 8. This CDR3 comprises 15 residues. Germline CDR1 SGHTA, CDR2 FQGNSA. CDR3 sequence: CASSFTGDERSPLHF. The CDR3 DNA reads TGTGCCAGCAGCTTCACAGGGGACGAACGTTCACCCCTCCACTTT.